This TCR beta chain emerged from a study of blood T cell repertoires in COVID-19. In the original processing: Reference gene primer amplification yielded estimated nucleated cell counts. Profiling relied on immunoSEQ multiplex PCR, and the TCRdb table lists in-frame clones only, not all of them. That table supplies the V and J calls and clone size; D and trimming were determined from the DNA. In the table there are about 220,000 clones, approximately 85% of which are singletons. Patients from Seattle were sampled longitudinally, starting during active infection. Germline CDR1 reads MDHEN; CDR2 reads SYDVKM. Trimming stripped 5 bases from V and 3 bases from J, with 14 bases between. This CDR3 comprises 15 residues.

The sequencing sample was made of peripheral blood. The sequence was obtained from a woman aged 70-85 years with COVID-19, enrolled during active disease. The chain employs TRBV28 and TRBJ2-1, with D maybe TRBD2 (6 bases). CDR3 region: CASSPRAGFYNEQFF. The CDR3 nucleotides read TGTGCCAGCAGTCCCCGGGCGGGATTCTACAATGAGCAGTTCTTC. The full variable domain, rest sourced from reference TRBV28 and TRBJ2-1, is DVKVTQSSRYLVKRTGEKVFLECVQDMDHENMFWYRQDPGLGLRLIYFSYDVKMKEKGDIPEGYSVSREKKERFSLILESASTNQTSMYLCASSPRAGFYNEQFFGPGTRLTVL.